This passage covers 10 T cell receptor beta chains from one sample sequenced in a study of T-cell reconstitution after alpha-beta-depleted transplantation in children. Preparation of the TCRbeta library involved a method that used unique molecular identifiers. TCRdb re-called the PCR reads through MiXCR, storing one row per CDR3 protein. The repertoire has 200,000 to 250,000 distinct CDR3 sequences, approximately 10% of them found once; the top ten carry about 6%. Sequencing used PBMCs from the stem cell graft donor, obtained from the stem cell graft. The origin of the receptors is a human donor who donated a stem cell graft to a child with acute lymphoblastic leukemia.

The chain couples TRBV20-1 to TRBJ2-3; D might be TRBD2 (6 bases). The CDR3 has 15 residues. The V end lost 5 bases, the J end lost 2 bases, and 17 bases lay between the germline ends. Germline CDR1 is DFQATT and CDR2 is SNEGSKA (reference sequence). CDR3 amino acids: CSAAPRQDYTDTQYF. Here the CDR3 DNA reads TGCAGTGCTGCGCCCAGGCAGGACTACACAGATACGCAGTATTTT.

The rearrangement uses TRBV7-9 and TRBJ2-7, with D possibly TRBD2 on 5 matching bases. CDR1 is SEHNR and CDR2 is FQNEAQ in the germline V gene (reference sequence). With 1 base removed from V and 3 bases from J, the gap between germline ends came to 10 bases. This CDR3 has 14 amino acids. The CDR3 DNA follows: TGTGCCAGCAGCTTAGTTGGACTTATCTACGAGCAGTACTTC. Translating gives CASSLVGLIYEQYF.

This clonotype was found a few times. The chain recombines TRBV29-1 with TRBJ1-1, with D uncertain. The CDR3 totals 10 residues. Germline V gene sequence: CDR1 SQVTM, CDR2 ANQGSEA. V lost 7 bases, J lost 6 bases, and 9 bases lay in between. The CDR3 region has the DNA TGCAGCGGCACGGAAGCTGAAGCTTTCTTT. Translated, it gives CSGTEAEAFF.

This clonotype was counted ten times or more. V usage is TRBV11-2 and J usage is TRBJ1-1, with 7 nucleotides matching TRBD1. Germline lookup yields CDR1 SGHAT and CDR2 FQNNGV. J lost 0 bases, V lost 5 bases, and 3 bases had no gene match. This CDR3 is built from 14 residues. CDR3 nucleotide sequence: TGTGCCAGCAGCCCCGACAGGGTGAACACTGAAGCTTTCTTT. Its protein product is CASSPDRVNTEAFF.

The gene calls are TRBV5-1 and TRBJ2-1, with D tentatively TRBD2 (6 bases). V lost 4 bases, J lost 3 bases, and 17 bases lay in between. Germline CDR1 reads SGHRS; CDR2 reads YFSETQ. The length of the CDR3 is 16 residues. CDR3 residues: CASSVGGFTGYNEQFF. In DNA form, the CDR3 reads TGCGCCAGCAGCGTCGGGGGATTTACTGGCTACAATGAGCAGTTCTTC.

Points on this clonotype: One base away lies a much larger clone, so this may be a sequencing read error. V is TRBV5-1 and J is TRBJ2-7; D not resolved. Germline CDR1 reads SGHRS; CDR2 reads YFSETQ. V was pared by 1 base and J by 5 bases, with 10 bases between. This CDR3 comprises 13 residues. CDR3 region: CASSLRDNNEQYF. The CDR3 DNA follows: TGCGCCAGCAGCTTGCGCGACAACAACGAGCAGTACTTC.

This clonotype was seen many times. The CDR3 protein is CASSGSGTSGGFSTDTQYF. The CDR3 DNA is TGTGCCAGCAGTGGTTCCGGGACTAGCGGGGGGTTCAGCACAGATACGCAGTATTTT. The J gene is TRBJ2-3, the V gene TRBV25-1; TRBD2 matches at 15 bases. With 4 bases clipped from V and 0 bases from J, the junction kept 8 bases outside the gene matches. Germline V gene lookup returns CDR1 MGHDK and CDR2 SYGVNS. The CDR3 sequence is 19 residues long. Full variable domain (outside the CDR3, taken from reference TRBV25-1 and TRBJ2-3): EADIYQTPRYLVIGTGKKITLECSQTMGHDKMYWYQQDPGMELHLIHYSYGVNSTEKGDLSSESTVSRIRTEHFPLTLESARPSHTSQYLCASSGSGTSGGFSTDTQYFGPGTRLTVL.

The J gene is TRBJ2-5, the V gene TRBV11-2; the D gene is possibly TRBD1 (6 bases). Germline loops: CDR1 SGHAT, CDR2 FQNNGV. This CDR3 has 14 residues. Trimming pared 1 base from V and 5 bases from J, leaving 11 bases between. The CDR3, as DNA: TGTGCCAGCAGCTTAGGCCCAGGGGCCGAGACCCAGTACTTC. Translation gives CASSLGPGAETQYF.

This clonotype was seen a few times. V and J are TRBV5-4 and TRBJ1-4; D perhaps matches TRBD1 (5 bases). The CDR3 sequence is 14 residues long. CDR1 and CDR2 (germline): SGHNT, YYREEE (reference sequence). V lost 5 bases and J lost 6, with 14 bases in between. This chain's CDR3 is CASRPQGGDEKLFF. CDR3 sequence (DNA): TGTGCCAGCAGGCCCCAGGGAGGAGATGAAAAACTGTTTTTT.

The chain is built from TRBV7-9 and TRBJ1-1; 7 bases map to TRBD1. This CDR3 spans 16 amino acids. The V segment lost 4 bases and the J segment 4 bases; nucleotides outside the gene matches: 12. Germline V gives CDR1 SEHNR, CDR2 FQNEAQ (reference sequence). The CDR3 DNA reads TGTGCCAGCAGCTCGAGGACAGGCCTCCTTATCACTGAAGCTTTCTTT. Amino acids: CASSSRTGLLITEAFF.